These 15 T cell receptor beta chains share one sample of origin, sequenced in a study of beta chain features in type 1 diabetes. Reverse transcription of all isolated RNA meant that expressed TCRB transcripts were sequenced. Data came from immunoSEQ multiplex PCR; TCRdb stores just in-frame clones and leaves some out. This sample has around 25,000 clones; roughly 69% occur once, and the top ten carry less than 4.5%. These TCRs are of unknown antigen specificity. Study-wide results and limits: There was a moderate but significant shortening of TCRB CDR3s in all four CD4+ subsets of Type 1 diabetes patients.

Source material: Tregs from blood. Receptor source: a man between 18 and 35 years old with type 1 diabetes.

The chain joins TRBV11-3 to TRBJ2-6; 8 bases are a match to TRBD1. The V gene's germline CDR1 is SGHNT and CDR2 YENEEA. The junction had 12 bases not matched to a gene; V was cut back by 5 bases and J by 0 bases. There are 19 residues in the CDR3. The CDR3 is CASSPGQGRLFSGANVLTF. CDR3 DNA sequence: TGTGCCAGCAGCCCCGGACAGGGCAGGCTCTTCTCTGGGGCCAACGTCCTGACTTTC.

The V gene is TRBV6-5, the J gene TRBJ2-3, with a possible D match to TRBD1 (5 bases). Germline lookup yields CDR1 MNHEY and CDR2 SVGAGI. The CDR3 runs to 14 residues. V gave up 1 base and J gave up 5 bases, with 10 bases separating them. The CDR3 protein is CASSYLRQRDTQYF. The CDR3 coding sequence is TGTGCCAGCAGTTACTTACGACAGAGAGATACGCAGTATTTT.

The CDR3 loop reads CASSFSAYEQYF. The CDR3 coding sequence is TGTGCCAGCAGCTTTAGCGCCTACGAGCAGTACTTC. This chain connects TRBV11-2 to TRBJ2-7, with D maybe TRBD2 (5 bases). Germline V lookup: CDR1 SGHAT, CDR2 FQNNGV. Trimming shortened V by 3 bases and J by 2 bases, and 5 bases separated the two germline ends. CDR3 length equals 12 residues.

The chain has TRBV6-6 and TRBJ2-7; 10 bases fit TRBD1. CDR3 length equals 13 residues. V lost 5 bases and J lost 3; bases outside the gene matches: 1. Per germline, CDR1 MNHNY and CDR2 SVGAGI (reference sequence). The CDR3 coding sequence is TGTGCCAGCAGTCGGGACAGGGGCTACGAGCAGTACTTC. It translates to CASSRDRGYEQYF.

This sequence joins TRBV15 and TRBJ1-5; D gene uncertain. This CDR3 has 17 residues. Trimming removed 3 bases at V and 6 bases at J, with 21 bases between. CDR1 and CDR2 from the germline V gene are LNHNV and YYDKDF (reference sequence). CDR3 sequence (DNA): TGTGCCACCAGCAGCGGACCTACCGGGATGGGCAGTCAGCCCCAGCATTTT. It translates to CATSSGPTGMGSQPQHF.

Written as DNA, the CDR3 is TGTGCCAGCTATTCTCGGACAGGGGGCGTAGGCTATGGCTACACCTTC. Translated: CASYSRTGGVGYGYTF. The chain joins TRBV27 to TRBJ1-2; the match to TRBD1 covers 11 bases. The V segment lost 8 bases and the J segment 4 bases; nucleotides outside the gene matches: 12. Per germline, CDR1 MNHEY and CDR2 SMNVEV (reference sequence). The length of the CDR3 is 16 residues.

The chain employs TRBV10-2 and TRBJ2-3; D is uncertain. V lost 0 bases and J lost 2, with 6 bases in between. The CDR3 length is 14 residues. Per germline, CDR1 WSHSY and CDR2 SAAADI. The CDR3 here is CASSESHYTDTQYF. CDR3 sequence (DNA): TGCGCCAGCAGTGAGTCACACTACACAGATACGCAGTATTTT.

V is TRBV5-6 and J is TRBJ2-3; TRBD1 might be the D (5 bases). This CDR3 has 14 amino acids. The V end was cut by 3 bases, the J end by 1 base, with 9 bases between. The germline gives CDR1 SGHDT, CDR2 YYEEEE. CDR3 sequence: CASSYPTGTDTQYF. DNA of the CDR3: TGTGCCAGCAGCTACCCGACAGGCACAGATACGCAGTATTTT. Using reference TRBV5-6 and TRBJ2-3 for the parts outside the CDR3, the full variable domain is DAGVTQSPTHLIKTRGQQVTLRCSPKSGHDTVSWYQQALGQGPQFIFQYYEEEERQRGNFPDRFSGHQFPNYSSELNVNALLLGDSALYLCASSYPTGTDTQYFGPGTRLTVL.

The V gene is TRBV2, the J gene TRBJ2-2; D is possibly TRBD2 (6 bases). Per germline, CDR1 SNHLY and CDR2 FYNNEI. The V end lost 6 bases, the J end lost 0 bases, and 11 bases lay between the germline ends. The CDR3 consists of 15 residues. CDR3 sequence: CASSRGVANTGELFF. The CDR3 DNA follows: TGTGCCAGCAGCCGCGGGGTCGCGAACACCGGGGAGCTGTTTTTT.

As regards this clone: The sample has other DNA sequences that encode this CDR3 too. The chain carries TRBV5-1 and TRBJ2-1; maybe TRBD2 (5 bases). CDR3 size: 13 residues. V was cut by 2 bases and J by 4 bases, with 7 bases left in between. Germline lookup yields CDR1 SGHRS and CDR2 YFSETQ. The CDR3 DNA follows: TGCGCCAGCAGCTTAGGACTTTACAATGAGCAGTTCTTC. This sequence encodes CASSLGLYNEQFF.

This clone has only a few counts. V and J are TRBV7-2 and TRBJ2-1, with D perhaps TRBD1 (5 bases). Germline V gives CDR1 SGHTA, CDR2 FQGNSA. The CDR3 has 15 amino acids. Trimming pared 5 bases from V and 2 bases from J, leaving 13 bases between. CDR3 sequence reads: CASSPTQGTYNEQFF. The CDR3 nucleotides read TGTGCCAGCAGCCCAACGCAGGGAACCTACAATGAGCAGTTCTTC. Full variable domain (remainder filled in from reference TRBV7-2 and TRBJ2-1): GAGVSQSPSNKVTEKGKDVELRCDPISGHTALYWYRQSLGQGLEFLIYFQGNSAPDKSGLPSDRFSAERTGGSVSTLTIQRTQQEDSAVYLCASSPTQGTYNEQFFGPGTRLTVL.

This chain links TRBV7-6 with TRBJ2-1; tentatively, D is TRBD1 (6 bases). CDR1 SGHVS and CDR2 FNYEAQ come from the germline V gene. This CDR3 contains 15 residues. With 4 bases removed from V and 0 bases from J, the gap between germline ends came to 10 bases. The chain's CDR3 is CASSSQGSSYNEQFF. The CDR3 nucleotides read TGTGCCAGCAGCTCGCAGGGGAGCTCCTACAATGAGCAGTTCTTC. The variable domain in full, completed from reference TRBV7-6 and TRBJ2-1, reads GAGVSQSPRYKVTKRGQDVALRCDPISGHVSLYWYRQALGQGPEFLTYFNYEAQQDKSGLPNDRFSAERPEGSISTLTIQRTEQRDSAMYRCASSSQGSSYNEQFFGPGTRLTVL.

The CDR3 nucleotides are TGTGCCAGCAGTTTAGTCTACGAGCAGTACTTC. Translated, it gives CASSLVYEQYF. The gene calls are TRBV5-5 and TRBJ2-7; no reliable D call. This CDR3 has 11 residues. V was clipped by 5 bases and J by 3 bases, with 6 bases between them. The germline gives CDR1 SGHKS, CDR2 YYEKEE (reference sequence).

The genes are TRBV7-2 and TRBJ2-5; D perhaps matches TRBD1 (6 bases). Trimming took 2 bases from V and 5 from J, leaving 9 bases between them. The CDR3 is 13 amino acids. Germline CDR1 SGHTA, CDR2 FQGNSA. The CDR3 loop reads CASSLRGGETQYF. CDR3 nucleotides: TGTGCCAGCAGCTTAAGAGGGGGTGAGACCCAGTACTTC.

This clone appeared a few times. The CDR3 protein is CASSPTFVSYNEQFF. The CDR3 DNA is TGTGCCAGCAGCCCAACATTCGTCTCCTACAATGAGCAGTTCTTC. The V and J genes are TRBV5-6 and TRBJ2-1; D uncertain. Germline V lookup: CDR1 SGHDT, CDR2 YYEEEE. Trimming cost V 4 bases and J 0 bases, with 11 bases left between them. This CDR3 has 15 residues.